Below, 8 T cell receptor beta chains from the same sample are listed, as sequenced in a study of T cell repertoires in cytomegalovirus infection. TCRdb called the reads again in MiXCR, with one record for every CDR3 protein. The sample has approximately 500,000 distinct CDR3 sequences, less than 30% seen once. The material sequenced was PBMCs. These receptors all stem from a human donor in good health (CMV status not recorded). Some clones in this sample may be carry-over from other donors' samples.

This rearrangement joins TRBV11-2 to TRBJ2-7, with D possibly matching TRBD2 (6 bases). Germline-derived CDR1 and CDR2 are SGHAT and FQNNGV. V shed 5 bases and J shed 3 bases, with 23 bases lying between them. The CDR3 consists of 17 residues. DNA of the CDR3: TGTGCCAGCAGCCCGCTCATCACCGGGAGTCCCGTCTACGAGCAGTACTTC. Its translation is CASSPLITGSPVYEQYF.

The rearrangement uses TRBV9 and TRBJ2-7; D is uncertain. The CDR3 length is 13 residues. The ends were cut back, 0 bases at V and 1 base at J, with 5 bases in the middle. Germline CDR1 reads SGDLS; CDR2 reads YYNGEE. CDR3 loop: CASSVGASYEQYF. CDR3 DNA sequence: TGTGCCAGCAGCGTAGGGGCATCCTACGAGCAGTACTTC.

This clonotype was recorded at least ten times. The chain is built from TRBV7-8 and TRBJ2-4; no reliable D call. V shed 1 base and J shed 0 bases, with 19 bases lying between them. Germline CDR1 reads SGHVS; CDR2 reads FQNEAQ. This CDR3 has 19 amino acids. CDR3 DNA sequence: TGTGCCAGCAGCTTAGGGGTGACATTCGATTCGCTAGCCAAAAACATTCAGTACTTC. The encoded protein is CASSLGVTFDSLAKNIQYF. The whole variable domain, filled in from reference TRBV7-8 and TRBJ2-4, reads GAGVSQSPRYKVAKRGQDVALRCDPISGHVSLFWYQQALGQGPEFLTYFQNEAQLDKSGLPSDRFFAERPEGSVSTLKIQRTQQEDSAVYLCASSLGVTFDSLAKNIQYFGAGTRLSVL.

The sample holds one count of this clonotype. The V and J genes are TRBV6-2 or TRBV6-3 and TRBJ2-4, with 7 bases that match TRBD2. In germline, CDR1 is MNHEY, CDR2 SVGEGT. The V and J ends lost 4 bases and 3 bases, in that order; junction bases with no gene match: 0. This CDR3 is built from 13 residues. This chain's CDR3 is CASSLAGKNIQYF. CDR3 nucleotide sequence: TGTGCCAGCAGTTTAGCGGGCAAAAACATTCAGTACTTC.

This chain links TRBV6-1 with TRBJ2-3, with D possibly matching TRBD2 (6 bases). The germline CDR1 and CDR2 sequences are MNHNS and SASEGT. CDR3 size: 15 residues. The V and J ends lost 7 bases and 2 bases respectively, with 16 bases between them. The CDR3 protein is CASKESGQPTDTQYF. DNA of the CDR3: TGTGCCAGCAAAGAAAGCGGGCAACCCACAGATACGCAGTATTTT.

Concerning this clonotype: This may stem from a read error, because a much larger clone lies one nucleotide away. CDR3: CASSPGTSGSEQYV. DNA for the CDR3: TGTGCCAGCAGCCCCGGGACTAGCGGGAGCGAGCAGTACGTC. The V and J genes are TRBV7-2 and TRBJ2-7; the match to TRBD2 covers 14 bases. Germline CDR1 reads SGHTA; CDR2 reads FQGNSA. This CDR3 comprises 14 residues. The V segment lost 5 bases and the J segment 6 bases; nucleotides outside the gene matches: 3.

This clonotype was observed a handful of times. V gene TRBV28 combines with J gene TRBJ2-5; D gene uncertain. Germline V lookup: CDR1 MDHEN, CDR2 SYDVKM. This CDR3 region has 16 residues. Between the trimmed V and J ends, which lost 4 bases and 3 bases, there was a span of 18 bases. CDR3 bases: TGTGCCAGCAGTTCCAGCAATCCGGGCTCTAAAGAGACCCAGTACTTC. It is translated as CASSSSNPGSKETQYF.

This clonotype was observed many times. The chain couples TRBV7-2 to TRBJ2-7, with 12 bases identical to TRBD2. The CDR3 length is 15 residues. J was trimmed by 6 bases and V by 1 base; bases with no gene match: 4. Germline V lookup: CDR1 SGHTA, CDR2 FQGNSA. The DNA for the CDR3 is TGTGCCAGCAGCTTAGAACTAGCGGGAGGAGGCGAGCAGTACTTC. This sequence encodes CASSLELAGGGEQYF.